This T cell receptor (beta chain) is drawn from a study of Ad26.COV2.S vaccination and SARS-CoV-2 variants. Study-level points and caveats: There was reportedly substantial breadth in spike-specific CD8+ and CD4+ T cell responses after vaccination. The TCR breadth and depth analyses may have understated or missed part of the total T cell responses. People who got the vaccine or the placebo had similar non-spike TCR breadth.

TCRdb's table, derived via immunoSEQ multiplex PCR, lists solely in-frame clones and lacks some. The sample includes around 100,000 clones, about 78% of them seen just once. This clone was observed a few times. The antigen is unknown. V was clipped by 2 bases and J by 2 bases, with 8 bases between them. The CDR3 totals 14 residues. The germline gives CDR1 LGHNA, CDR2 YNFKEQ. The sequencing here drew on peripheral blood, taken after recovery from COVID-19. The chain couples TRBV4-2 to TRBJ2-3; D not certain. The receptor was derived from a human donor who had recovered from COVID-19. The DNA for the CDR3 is TGTGCCAGCAGCCAACTGGGCACCACAGATACGCAGTATTTT. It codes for CASSQLGTTDTQYF.